Described below is a single TCR beta chain sequence and its context. The source of the sample is a study of blood T cell repertoires in COVID-19. Study as a whole: COVID-19 samples, acute and convalescent, were from the United States, Italy and Spain. T cells, B-cell-depleted T cells, or PBMCs supplied cDNA or gDNA.

Trimming stripped 3 bases from V and 7 bases from J, with 9 bases between. The CDR3 consists of 13 residues. Germline V gives CDR1 KGHSH, CDR2 LQKENI. In the authors' methods: It was from reference gene primer amplification that nucleated cell counts were estimated. Only in-frame clones appear in the TCRdb table, and some are missing; sequencing was by immunoSEQ multiplex PCR. V and J calls and clone size are copied from that table; D and trimming were computed from the DNA. The table records 150,000 or so clones, around 86% of them present only once. The source is a man aged 60 to 69 with acute or convalescent COVID-19. What was sequenced was peripheral blood. This chain uses TRBV18 with TRBJ2-2; D uncertain. CDR3 residues: CASSPALVGELFF. CDR3 DNA sequence: TGTGCCAGCTCACCGGCTCTTGTCGGGGAGCTGTTTTTT.